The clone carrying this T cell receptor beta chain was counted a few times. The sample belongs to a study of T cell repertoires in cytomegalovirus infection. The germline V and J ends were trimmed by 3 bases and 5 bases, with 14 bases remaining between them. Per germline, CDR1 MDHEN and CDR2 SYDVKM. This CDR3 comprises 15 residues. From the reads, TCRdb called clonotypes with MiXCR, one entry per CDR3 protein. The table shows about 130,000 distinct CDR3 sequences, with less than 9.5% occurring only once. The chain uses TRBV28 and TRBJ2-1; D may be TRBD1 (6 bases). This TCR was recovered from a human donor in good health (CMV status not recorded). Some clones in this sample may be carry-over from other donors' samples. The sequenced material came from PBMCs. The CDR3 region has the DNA TGTGCCAGCAGTTTTTTTGGACAGCGTAACAATGAGCAGTTCTTC. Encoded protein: CASSFFGQRNNEQFF. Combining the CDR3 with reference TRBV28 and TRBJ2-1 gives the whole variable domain DVKVTQSSRYLVKRTGEKVFLECVQDMDHENMFWYRQDPGLGLRLIYFSYDVKMKEKGDIPEGYSVSREKKERFSLILESASTNQTSMYLCASSFFGQRNNEQFFGPGTRLTVL.